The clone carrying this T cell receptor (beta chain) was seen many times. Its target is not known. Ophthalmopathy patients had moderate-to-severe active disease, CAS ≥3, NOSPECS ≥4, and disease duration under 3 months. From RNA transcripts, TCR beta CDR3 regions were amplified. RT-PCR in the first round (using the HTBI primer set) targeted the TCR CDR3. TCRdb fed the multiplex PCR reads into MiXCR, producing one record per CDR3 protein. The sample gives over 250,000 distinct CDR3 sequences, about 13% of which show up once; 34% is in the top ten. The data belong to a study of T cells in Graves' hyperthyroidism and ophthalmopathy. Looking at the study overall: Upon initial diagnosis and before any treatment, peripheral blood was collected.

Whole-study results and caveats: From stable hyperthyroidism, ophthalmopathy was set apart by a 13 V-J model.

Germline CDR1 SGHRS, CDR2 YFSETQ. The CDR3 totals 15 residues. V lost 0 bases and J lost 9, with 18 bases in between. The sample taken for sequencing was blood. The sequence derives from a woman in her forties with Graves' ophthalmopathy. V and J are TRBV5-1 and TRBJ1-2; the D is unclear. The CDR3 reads CASSLASTPSDRYTF. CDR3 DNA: TGCGCCAGCAGCTTGGCCTCGACACCCTCGGATCGCTACACCTTC.